This TCR beta chain stems from a study of cytomegalovirus exposure and HLA in healthy donors. Germline V gene sequence: CDR1 SGHDT, CDR2 YYEEEE. The CDR3 consists of 13 residues. V was clipped by 4 bases and J by 2 bases, with 10 bases between them. TCRdb's table, derived via immunoSEQ multiplex PCR, lists solely in-frame clones and lacks some. The sample lists 200,000 to 300,000 clones, about 92% occurring once. The sequenced sample consisted of PBMCs. The J gene is TRBJ2-7, the V gene TRBV5-6; TRBD1 is a possible D gene (5 bases). The receptor was isolated from a woman aged 30 to 39 in good health and CMV-seronegative. For the CDR3, the DNA is TGTGCCAGCAGCCATGACAGAACCTACGAGCAGTACTTC. Its translation is CASSHDRTYEQYF.